This T cell receptor (beta chain) was sequenced for a study of T-cell memory formation after mild COVID-19 (dated by TCRdb to about 2021). For the wider study: TCR sequence clusters from the two donors were largely donor specific. The cohort was made up of two young adult volunteers, one female and one male, who were previously healthy. In a couple of donors, T-cell clones that expanded and contracted after mild COVID-19 were followed by sequencing TCRalpha and TCRbeta repertoires longitudinally.

What the research found in general, with its limitations: SARS-CoV-2 specificity of the second-wave clones peaking on day 37 was not confirmed. From day 15 to 85, contracting clones showed balanced CD4/CD8 phenotypes, whereas a second wave of clones that expanded from day 15 to 37 leaned towards CD4+. The study included only a couple of mild cases, and larger cohorts that include severe cases with pre-infection samples were judged to be necessary. Some responding clones were detected in pre-infection memory, which suggested that pre-existing cross-reactive memory T cells had joined the SARS-CoV-2 response. Contracting CD4+ clones were found mainly in CM and EM memory subsets, while CD8+ clones were enriched in EMRA.

Only a few counts were recorded for this clonotype. The antigen this receptor binds is unknown. No qualities accompany the bases; no much larger clone lies one base away. Trimming at the junction amounts to 3 bases on V and 1 base on J, and the germline ends lie 18 bases apart. CDR1 and CDR2, looked up from the germline V gene, are SGHVS and FQNEAQ. From the cysteine through the phenylalanine, the CDR3 covers 17 amino acids. CDR3 DNA is the only sequence kept; it has 51 bases, read in frame from the first base. Ficoll-Paque density gradient centrifugation was used to isolate PBMCs. Sequencing took place on an Illumina NovaSeq 6000. cDNA libraries for TCRalpha and TCRbeta were prepared by 5'RACE using constant-segment primers, with sample barcodes and unique molecular identifiers added. Trizol reagent was used to extract RNA from every sample. Amplification of the libraries took two PCR steps, and the second step added a second sample barcode plus Illumina TruSeq adapters. Libraries were sequenced on an Illumina NovaSeq with 2 x 150 bp paired-end reads. In the paper's pipeline: Reads were demultiplexed and collapsed into UMI-guided consensus sequences with migec v1.2.7. With mixcr v2.1.11, UMI consensuses were aligned to TRA and TRB V and J templates and assembled into clonotypes. A clonotype was counted as expanded or contracted only when both edgeR and NoisET called the clonotype significant, with the noise models trained on biological replicates. For edgeR calls, the thresholds were a false discovery rate-adjusted p below 0.01 and a log2 fold-change of 1. As an exploratory analysis of dynamics, PCA with hierarchical clustering was applied to max-normalized trajectories of the 1000 most abundant clonotypes. Separately sequenced CD4+ and CD8+ repertoires were used to assign the CD4 or CD8 phenotype of responding clones. The public reads were reprocessed in TCRdb via fastp at Q25 and MiXCR, keeping in-frame beta chains. Records with the same CDR3 protein are collapsed into one entry carrying the most frequent genes and DNA. TCRdb, rather than the study authors, made the V and J calls. The sample table records tens of thousands of distinct CDR3 sequences; more than 10% of these occur just once. Of the sample, roughly a quarter falls within the top ten clones.

The chain is encoded by TRBV7-8 joined to TRBJ1-1, and TRBD1 may be the D gene, going by 6 matching bases. The source of this sequence is an adult woman who had mild COVID-19 (a few samples of this study predate the infection). The sample titles of this study are shuffled in the database, so cell type and time point are left out; the donor was told from shared clones. What was sequenced was PBMCs or a T cell subset sorted from them (not recorded which). The DNA sequence is as follows: TGTGCCAGCAGCTTGCCCCGAGGTGGGGGCCCGAACACTGAAGCTTTCTTT. It codes for CASSLPRGGGPNTEAFF.